The present T cell receptor beta chain was sequenced within a study of T cell repertoires in cytomegalovirus infection. Study-wide background: Well-studied HLA-B-restricted CMV epitopes were used in the study alongside recently identified HLA-C-restricted ones. Public TCR beta signatures marked donors with CMV infection and the matching HLA.

As concerns this clonotype: The antigen remains unidentified.

MiXCR was run by TCRdb on the reads, yielding one entry per CDR3 protein. The sample comprises roughly 80,000 distinct CDR3 sequences, about 37% of which are singletons, and roughly 93% rests with the top ten. Notes on the study in general: HLA-C-restricted CMV clonotypes gave the most frequent clonotype in two of eight donors.

There are 19 residues in the CDR3. Germline trimming cut 0 bases from V and 0 bases from J; bases unmatched to any gene: 11. Germline V CDR1 and CDR2: ENHRY, SYGVKD. The specimen was CD8+ T cells from cultured PBMCs, collected from culture after CMV antigen stimulation. The TCR was taken from a human donor in good health (CMV status not recorded). Some clones in this sample may be carry-over from other donors' samples. This sequence joins TRBV10-3 and TRBJ2-3; 8 bases align to TRBD2. This chain's CDR3 is CAISESAFQRGSSTDTQYF. CDR3 sequence (DNA): TGTGCCATCAGTGAGTCCGCCTTCCAGCGGGGGTCTAGCACAGATACGCAGTATTTT.